This is a list of T cell receptor beta chains from one sample in a study of T cell repertoires in cytomegalovirus infection. TCRdb re-derived calls from the reads in MiXCR, one entry per CDR3 protein. The sample carries some 800,000 distinct CDR3 sequences, approximately 32% recorded once. Their antigen targets remain unknown. Sequenced here: cultured CD8+ T cells from PBMCs, sampled from culture after CMV antigen stimulation. The receptors shown here come from a human donor in good health (CMV status not recorded). Some clones in this sample may be carry-over from other donors' samples. Each CDR3 is given with its conserved first and last residue. D genes are given only for firm matches. Only part of the rows carry a size: once, few, many, or a class if the clone is expanded.

TRBJ1-2,-,TRBV7-2,-,15,CASSLRTDPSYGYTF,TGTGCCAGCAGCTTAAGGACAGATCCTTCCTATGGCTACACCTTC
TRBJ2-7,-,TRBV7-8,many,12,CASSDRRLEQYF,TGTGCCAGCAGCGACCGGCGACTTGAGCAGTACTTC
TRBJ2-3,TRBD1,TRBV6-1,many,16,CASSNRDRPSTDTQYF,TGTGCCAGCAGTAACCGGGACAGGCCTAGCACAGATACGCAGTATTTT
TRBJ2-3,TRBD2,TRBV5-4,once,14,CASRWGGGEDTQYF,TGTGCCAGCAGATGGGGCGGGGGGGAGGATACGCAGTATTTT
TRBJ2-3,-,TRBV6-2/TRBV6-3,-,17,CASSYLRTGVDTDTQYF,TGTGCCAGCAGTTACCTCCGGACCGGGGTGGACACAGATACGCAGTATTTT
TRBJ1-2,-,TRBV4-1,many,14,CASSPDRDFYSYTF,TGCGCCAGCAGCCCCGACCGGGACTTCTACAGCTACACCTTC
TRBJ1-3,-,TRBV6-5,few,15,CASRRDGNSGNTIYF,TGTGCCAGCAGGCGGGACGGGAACTCTGGAAACACCATATATTTT
TRBJ2-1,TRBD1,TRBV7-4,-,15,CASTRGDRGYNEQFF,TGTGCCAGCACCCGGGGGGACAGGGGGTACAATGAGCAGTTCTTC
TRBJ1-6,-,TRBV6-1,-,16,CASSEGVRAANSPLHF,TGTGCCAGCAGTGAAGGGGTCCGGGCGGCTAATTCACCCCTCCACTTT
TRBJ2-1,TRBD1,TRBV6-5,-,16,CASTQSGQGALPEQFF,TGTGCCAGCACCCAGTCAGGACAGGGGGCCCTTCCTGAGCAGTTCTTC
TRBJ1-1,-,TRBV7-2,many,12,CASSLGEPEAFF,TGTGCCAGCAGCTTAGGAGAACCTGAAGCTTTCTTT
TRBJ1-6,TRBD1,TRBV20-1,many,13,CSAPSRTGSPLHF,TGCAGTGCCCCTTCCCGGACAGGATCACCCCTCCACTTT
TRBJ1-1,-,TRBV27,-,14,CASSFLPRGSEAFF,TGTGCCAGCAGTTTCCTCCCTCGTGGCTCTGAAGCTTTCTTT
TRBJ2-1,-,TRBV11-1,few,14,CASSLRGNYNEQFF,TGTGCCAGCAGCTTACGGGGAAACTACAATGAGCAGTTCTTC
TRBJ1-5,TRBD1,TRBV7-2,many,17,CASSLYPGGVGNQPQHF,TGTGCCAGCAGCTTATATCCAGGGGGAGTTGGCAATCAGCCCCAGCATTTT
TRBJ2-1,-,TRBV15,few,16,CATSRDHGAHYNEQFF,TGTGCCACCAGCAGAGATCACGGGGCCCACTACAATGAGCAGTTCTTC
TRBJ1-4,TRBD1,TRBV12-3/TRBV12-4,-,13,CASTRQGDEKLFF,TGTGCCAGCACGCGACAGGGGGATGAAAAACTGTTTTTT
TRBJ2-1,-,TRBV5-1,few,15,CASSLGTPGLNEQFF,TGCGCCAGCAGCTTGGGGACCCCGGGGTTAAATGAGCAGTTCTTC
TRBJ2-7,TRBD1,TRBV28,few,16,CASTSPGQIDSYEQYF,TGTGCCAGCACTAGCCCGGGACAGATCGACTCCTACGAGCAGTACTTC
TRBJ2-5,TRBD2,TRBV28,-,15,CASSLWGGWQETQYF,TGTGCCAGCAGTTTATGGGGGGGGTGGCAAGAGACCCAGTACTTC
TRBJ1-3,-,TRBV6-8,-,16,CASSLQGGSSGNTIYF,TGTGCCAGCAGCTTACAGGGAGGAAGCTCTGGAAACACCATATATTTT
TRBJ1-1,-,TRBV19,few,16,CASRWGATFRDTEAFF,TGTGCCAGCCGATGGGGCGCAACCTTCCGGGACACTGAAGCTTTCTTT
TRBJ1-4,-,TRBV14,-,13,CASSQDTGKKLFF,TGTGCCAGCAGCCAAGATACAGGCAAGAAACTGTTTTTT
TRBJ2-3,TRBD2,TRBV27,-,15,CASSSQSGGVDTQYF,TGTGCCAGCAGTTCTCAAAGCGGGGGGGTTGATACGCAGTATTTT
TRBJ2-3,-,TRBV29-1,-,15,CSVEGTPASTDTQYF,TGCAGCGTTGAAGGGACACCCGCTAGCACAGATACGCAGTATTTT
TRBJ1-3,-,TRBV12-3/TRBV12-4,many,18,CASSPPGGGGRAGNTIYF,TGTGCCAGCAGTCCTCCGGGAGGAGGGGGAAGGGCTGGAAACACCATATATTTT
TRBJ1-1,-,TRBV19,-,14,CASHQGSLNTEAFF,TGTGCCAGCCATCAGGGGTCCTTGAACACTGAAGCTTTCTTT
TRBJ2-1,-,TRBV7-8,many,15,CASSVLIGGYNEQFF,TGTGCCAGCAGCGTTCTGATCGGGGGATACAATGAGCAGTTCTTC
TRBJ2-7,-,TRBV15,-,14,CATSRPGSSYEQYF,TGTGCCACCAGCAGACCAGGGTCTTCTTACGAGCAGTACTTC
TRBJ2-1,-,TRBV7-2,few,15,CASSLLSPLVDEQFF,TGTGCCAGCAGCTTACTATCTCCCCTAGTCGATGAGCAGTTCTTC
TRBJ2-5,TRBD2,TRBV6-1,few,19,CASSDPGLAGGIYQETQYF,TGTGCCAGCAGTGACCCGGGACTAGCGGGGGGGATATACCAAGAGACCCAGTACTTC
TRBJ2-2,TRBD1,TRBV24-1,-,17,CATSDRQGVINTGELFF,TGTGCCACCAGTGATCGACAGGGGGTAATAAACACCGGGGAGCTGTTTTTT
TRBJ2-6,-,TRBV27,many,15,CASSLSPSGANVLTF,TGTGCCAGCAGTTTATCTCCCTCTGGGGCCAACGTCCTGACTTTC
TRBJ1-1,-,TRBV9,once,14,CASSVELMNTEAFF,TGTGCCAGCAGCGTAGAATTGATGAACACTGAAGCTTTCTTT
TRBJ1-6,-,TRBV19,-,12,CASSYPYSPLHF,TGTGCCAGTAGTTATCCGTATTCACCCCTCCACTTT
TRBJ2-1,-,TRBV6-1,-,17,CARSDSPDRYSYNEQFF,TGTGCCAGAAGTGACTCCCCAGACAGATACTCCTACAATGAGCAGTTCTTC
TRBJ2-1,-,TRBV29-1,few,14,CSVEEDRSYNEQFF,TGCAGCGTTGAAGAAGACAGGAGCTACAATGAGCAGTTCTTC
TRBJ2-5,-,TRBV7-9,many,11,CASSSRETQYF,TGTGCCAGCAGTTCGAGAGAGACCCAGTACTTC
TRBJ1-1,-,TRBV12-3/TRBV12-4,few,14,CASSWYSLDTEAFF,TGTGCCAGCAGTTGGTACAGTCTGGACACTGAAGCTTTCTTT
TRBJ2-1,-,TRBV27,-,14,CASSLVHQDNEQFF,TGTGCCAGCAGTTTAGTTCACCAAGACAATGAGCAGTTCTTC
TRBJ1-2,-,TRBV6-2/TRBV6-3,many,15,CASSYSTGRGYGYTF,TGTGCCAGCAGTTACTCTACGGGGCGCGGCTATGGCTACACCTTC
TRBJ1-4,-,TRBV7-9,few,13,CASSFSFDEKLFF,TGTGCCAGCAGCTTTTCATTCGATGAAAAACTGTTTTTT
TRBJ1-2,-,TRBV5-6,-,12,CASSSTENGYTF,TGTGCCAGCAGCTCAACAGAAAACGGCTACACCTTC
TRBJ2-1,TRBD2,TRBV7-6,-,15,CASSSGGGEDNEQFF,TGTGCCAGCAGCTCAGGCGGGGGGGAAGACAATGAGCAGTTCTTC
TRBJ1-1,TRBD1,TRBV4-2,-,14,CASSQDEGTGTAFF,TGTGCCAGCAGCCAAGATGAGGGGACAGGAACGGCTTTCTTT
TRBJ1-1,-,TRBV20-1,-,12,CSARGRNTEAFF,TGCAGTGCTAGGGGCAGGAACACTGAAGCTTTCTTT
TRBJ2-3,-,TRBV7-2,many,18,CASSFFVRDPPSTDTQYF,TGTGCCAGCAGCTTTTTTGTCAGGGACCCCCCTAGCACAGATACGCAGTATTTT
TRBJ1-3,-,TRBV19,-,15,CASRDGHFSGNTIYF,TGTGCCAGTAGAGATGGACACTTCTCTGGAAACACCATATATTTT
TRBJ2-1,-,TRBV12-3/TRBV12-4,few,14,CASSFPGFYNEQFF,TGTGCCAGCAGTTTCCCGGGATTCTACAATGAGCAGTTCTTC
TRBJ2-7,TRBD1,TRBV7-9,few,15,CASSLQDRDRYEQYF,TGTGCCAGCAGCTTACAGGACAGGGATCGCTACGAGCAGTACTTC